One sample yielded the 6 T cell receptor beta chains listed below, sequenced in a study of shared clonotypes between healthy human individuals. CD45RO negativity and positive selection for CCR7 defined naive CD8 cells, a population that excluded terminally differentiated effector memory CD45RA+ cells. The data were produced by immunoSEQ multiplex PCR, yet TCRdb's version contains in-frame clones alone and is incomplete. The data show about 2.1 million clones, with just over 90% seen just once and 1.5% to 2% held by the top ten. Sequencing was done on a sample of naive CD8+ T cells from PBMCs. Every receptor here comes from a man aged 18 to 30 in good health. Some clones in this sample may be carry-over from other donors' samples.

The chain couples TRBV5-3 to TRBJ1-5; D unresolved. TRBV5-3 is labeled an ORF, and its function is uncertain. The CDR3 is 14 residues long. V lost 0 bases and J lost 7, with 11 bases in between. The CDR3 protein is CARSLVRGGQPQHF. The CDR3, as DNA: TGTGCCAGAAGCTTGGTCCGGGGAGGACAGCCCCAGCATTTT.

On this clone itself: The same CDR3 also results from other DNA sequences found in this sample. V usage is TRBV27 and J usage is TRBJ2-1; 8 positions match TRBD2. J was trimmed by 3 bases and V by 2 bases; bases with no gene match: 3. Per germline, CDR1 MNHEY and CDR2 SMNVEV (reference sequence). The CDR3 is 15 amino acids. CDR3 in amino acids: CASSLGAGGYNEQFF. The CDR3 DNA reads as TGTGCCAGCAGTTTAGGGGCGGGAGGCTACAATGAGCAGTTCTTC.

The V and J genes are TRBV4-1 and TRBJ2-3; D is uncertain. Trimming removed 0 bases at V and 3 bases at J, with 10 bases between. Per the germline V gene, CDR1 is MGHRA and CDR2 is YSYEKL. The CDR3 has 15 amino acids. CDR3 coding DNA: TGCGCCAGCAGCCAAGACCCAGCTCTGACAGATACGCAGTATTTT. It is translated as CASSQDPALTDTQYF.

The chain joins TRBV7-9 to TRBJ2-1, with TRBD2 matching over 7 bases. The CDR3 consists of 14 residues. The V gene end was trimmed by 8 bases and the J gene end by 6 bases; junction bases not matched to a gene: 10. Germline V gene lookup returns CDR1 SEHNR and CDR2 FQNEAQ (reference sequence). This chain's CDR3 is CASGGSAAANEQFF. The CDR3 nucleotides read TGTGCCAGCGGCGGGAGTGCCGCCGCCAATGAGCAGTTCTTC.

The rearrangement uses TRBV27 and TRBJ2-1, with 10 positions matching TRBD2. Trimming took 5 bases from V and 3 from J; bases not matched to a gene: 7. CDR3 size: 16 residues. Per the germline V gene, CDR1 is MNHEY and CDR2 is SMNVEV (reference sequence). Written as DNA, the CDR3 is TGTGCCAGCAGTGCCCGGACTAGCGGAGTCTACAATGAGCAGTTCTTC. Protein product: CASSARTSGVYNEQFF.

The V and J genes are TRBV7-2 and TRBJ2-5; D perhaps matches TRBD2 (6 bases). The CDR3 spans 17 residues. V was trimmed by 2 bases and J by 4 bases, leaving 20 bases between them. Germline-derived CDR1 and CDR2 are SGHTA and FQGNSA. CDR3 bases: TGTGCCAGCAGCTTATGGCGGGGACTCCCGTATCGAGAGACCCAGTACTTC. This gives the protein CASSLWRGLPYRETQYF.